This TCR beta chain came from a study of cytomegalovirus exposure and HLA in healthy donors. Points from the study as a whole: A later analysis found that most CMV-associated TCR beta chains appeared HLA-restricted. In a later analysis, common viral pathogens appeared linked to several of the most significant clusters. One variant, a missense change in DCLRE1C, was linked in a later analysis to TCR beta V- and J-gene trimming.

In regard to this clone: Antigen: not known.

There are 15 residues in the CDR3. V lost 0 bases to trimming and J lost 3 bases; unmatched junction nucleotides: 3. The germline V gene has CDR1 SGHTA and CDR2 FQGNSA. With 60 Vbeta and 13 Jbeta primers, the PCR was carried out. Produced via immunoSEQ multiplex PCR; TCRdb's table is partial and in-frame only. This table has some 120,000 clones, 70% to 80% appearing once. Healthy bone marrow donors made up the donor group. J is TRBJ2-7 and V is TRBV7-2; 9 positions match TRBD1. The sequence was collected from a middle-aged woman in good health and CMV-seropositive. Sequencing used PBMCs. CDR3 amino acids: CASSLAGTGNYEQYF. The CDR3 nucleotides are TGTGCCAGCAGCTTAGCCGGGACAGGGAACTACGAGCAGTACTTC. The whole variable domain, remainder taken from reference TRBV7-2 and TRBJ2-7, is GAGVSQSPSNKVTEKGKDVELRCDPISGHTALYWYRQSLGQGLEFLIYFQGNSAPDKSGLPSDRFSAERTGGSVSTLTIQRTQQEDSAVYLCASSLAGTGNYEQYFGPGTRLTVT.